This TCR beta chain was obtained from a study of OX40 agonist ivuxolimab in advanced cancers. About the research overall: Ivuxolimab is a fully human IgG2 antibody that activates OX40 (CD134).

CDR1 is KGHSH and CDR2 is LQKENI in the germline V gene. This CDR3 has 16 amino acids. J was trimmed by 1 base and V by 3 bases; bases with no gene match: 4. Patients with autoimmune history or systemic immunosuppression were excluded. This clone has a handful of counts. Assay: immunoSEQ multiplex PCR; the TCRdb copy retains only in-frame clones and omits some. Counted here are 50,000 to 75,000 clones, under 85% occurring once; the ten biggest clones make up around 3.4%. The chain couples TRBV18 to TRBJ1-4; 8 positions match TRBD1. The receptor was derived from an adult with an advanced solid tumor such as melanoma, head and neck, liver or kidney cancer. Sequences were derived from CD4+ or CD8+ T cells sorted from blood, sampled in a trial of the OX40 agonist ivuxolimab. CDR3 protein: CASSPGQGRTNEKLFF. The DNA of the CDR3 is TGTGCCAGCTCACCCGGACAGGGAAGAACTAATGAAAAACTGTTTTTT.